The clone carrying this T cell receptor (beta chain) turned up a few times. Its antigen is unidentified. Amplification started from genomic DNA. A primer set of 30 forward and 13 reverse primers amplified the CDR3. TCRdb recomputed calls from the multiplex PCR reads with MiXCR, one row per CDR3 protein. This sample has more than 250,000 distinct CDR3 sequences, with around 50% found just once. Each diabetic donor fulfilled classification criteria for either type 1 or type 2. The entry originates in a study of type 1 and type 2 diabetes patients. Study details: T cells were magnetically sorted from PBMCs as CD4+ or CD8+ subsets. Study-level results: In type 2 diabetes, highly-expanded CD4+ clones took a median about 3.9% of reads. Type 2 diabetes repertoires were more diverse than type 1 diabetes repertoires.

The V gene's germline CDR1 is GTSNPN and CDR2 SVGIG (reference sequence). CDR3 length: 14 residues. V was shortened by 5 bases and J by 4 bases, with 12 bases between the two germline ends. The sample taken for sequencing was peripheral blood mononuclear cells (PBMCs). This chain uses TRBV30 with TRBJ1-6; D is possibly TRBD1 (5 bases). The source is a man aged 18 to 30 with type 2 diabetes. For the CDR3, the DNA is TGTGCCTGGCCGGGACGGCCATATAATTCACCCCTCCACTTT. It is translated as CAWPGRPYNSPLHF.